What follows are 28 T cell receptor beta chains derived from one specimen sequenced in a study of T cell repertoires in cytomegalovirus infection. TCRdb re-analysed the reads in MiXCR, keeping a single row per CDR3 protein. The sample yields roughly 500,000 distinct CDR3 sequences, 15% to 20% seen once. The sample consisted of CD8+ T cells from PBMCs. The receptors come from a human donor in good health (CMV status not recorded). Some clones in this sample may be carry-over from other donors' samples.

This clonotype was detected only a few times. The chain combines TRBV15 with TRBJ2-3; no reliable D call. Trimming removed 0 bases from V and 5 bases from J, with 15 bases in between. This CDR3 contains 16 residues. CDR1 is LNHNV and CDR2 is YYDKDF in the germline V gene (reference sequence). The CDR3 protein is CATSREPVSSLDTQYF. CDR3 nucleotides: TGTGCCACCAGCAGAGAGCCAGTCTCTTCGTTAGATACGCAGTATTTT.

This clonotype was recorded many times. The V gene is TRBV7-8, the J gene TRBJ1-5; D remains unclear. Trimming removed 4 bases at V and 2 bases at J, with 6 bases between. Germline V gene sequence: CDR1 SGHVS, CDR2 FQNEAQ. This CDR3 has 13 residues. The CDR3 protein is CASSWEGNQPQHF. The CDR3 DNA reads TGTGCCAGCAGCTGGGAGGGCAATCAGCCCCAGCATTTT.

This clonotype has more than one count but fewer than ten. V usage is TRBV9 and J usage is TRBJ2-2; no firm D call. With 0 bases removed from V and 6 bases from J, the gap between germline ends came to 6 bases. Per the germline V gene, CDR1 is SGDLS and CDR2 is YYNGEE. The CDR3 sequence is 13 residues long. CDR3 DNA: TGTGCCAGCAGCGTAGACGACGCCGGGGAGCTGTTTTTT. Its protein is CASSVDDAGELFF.

The J gene is TRBJ1-6, the V gene TRBV2; 10 nucleotides agree with TRBD1. This CDR3 has 14 amino acids. From germline, CDR1 is SNHLY and CDR2 FYNNEI. Losses at the gene ends were 6 bases for V and 9 bases for J; bases not matched to a gene: 5. The CDR3 here is CASSGQGGGSPLHF. For the CDR3, the DNA is TGTGCCAGCAGCGGACAGGGGGGAGGTTCACCCCTCCACTTT.

This clonotype was observed at least ten times. The chain has TRBV5-4 and TRBJ1-1; the match to TRBD1 covers 10 bases. This CDR3 comprises 14 residues. Germline lookup yields CDR1 SGHNT and CDR2 YYREEE (reference sequence). Germline trimming cut 4 bases from V and 5 bases from J; bases unmatched to any gene: 5. CDR3 DNA sequence: TGTGCCAGCAGCAGGGACAGGGGTTCAACTGAAGCTTTCTTT. This sequence encodes CASSRDRGSTEAFF.

This clonotype was seen many times. The chain combines TRBV7-9 with TRBJ2-7, with D possibly being TRBD2 (6 bases). V gave up 5 bases and J gave up 4 bases, with 12 bases separating them. From germline, CDR1 is SEHNR and CDR2 FQNEAQ (reference sequence). There are 13 residues in the CDR3. DNA for the CDR3: TGTGCCAGCAGCCCCTCTAGCGTGTACGAGCAGTACTTC. This translates into CASSPSSVYEQYF.

This clonotype appeared many times. The chain recombines TRBV7-8 with TRBJ2-3, with 7 bases identical to TRBD2. The V gene end was trimmed by 8 bases and the J gene end by 2 bases; junction bases not matched to a gene: 19. This CDR3 region has 18 residues. Germline-derived CDR1 and CDR2 are SGHVS and FQNEAQ. The chain's CDR3 is CASSVGPQRGSLTDTQYF. As DNA, the CDR3 is TGTGCCAGCTCCGTAGGGCCTCAGCGGGGAAGCCTCACAGATACGCAGTATTTT.

This clonotype occurred many times. This chain connects TRBV5-4 to TRBJ2-7; a possible D gene is TRBD1 (6 bases). Germline loops: CDR1 SGHNT, CDR2 YYREEE (reference sequence). The CDR3 has 16 residues. Trimming stripped 4 bases from V and 2 bases from J, with 19 bases between. CDR3 in amino acids: CASSPPPGHTTYEQYF. The CDR3 nucleotides read TGTGCCAGCAGCCCCCCCCCGGGACATACCACCTACGAGCAGTACTTC.

As for this clonotype: The CDR3 does not end in the conserved phenylalanine or tryptophan, so this is likely a read error. No DNA is shown, since the ends of the CDR3 on it are uncertain; the CDR3 is the one TCRdb lists. The gene calls are TRBV14 and TRBJ2-1; TRBD2, the table's D call, was not compared with the DNA. The CDR3 adds up to 18 amino acids, both ends counted. Germline CDR1 SGHDN, CDR2 FVKESK. CDR3 loop: CASSHDPSGGNSYNEQLL.

Ten or more counts support this clonotype. The J gene is TRBJ1-6, the V gene TRBV11-2; D not certain. The CDR3 sequence is 14 residues long. Trimming cost V 5 bases and J 10 bases, with 15 bases left between them. Germline V CDR1 and CDR2: SGHAT, FQNNGV. This chain's CDR3 is CASSRGGVASPLHF. In DNA, the CDR3 is TGTGCCAGCAGCCGCGGCGGGGTGGCCTCACCCCTCCACTTT.

This clonotype came up a few times. CDR3 amino acids: CASSLARVGAYGYTF. The CDR3 DNA follows: TGCGCCAGCAGCTTGGCGCGGGTAGGGGCCTATGGCTACACCTTC. This chain joins TRBV5-1 and TRBJ1-2, with D tentatively TRBD1 (5 bases). Looked up from germline, CDR1 is SGHRS and CDR2 is YFSETQ. V was pared by 0 bases and J by 4 bases, with 13 bases between. This CDR3 region has 15 residues.

The sample holds a few counts of this clonotype. V is TRBV6-1 and J is TRBJ2-5; 11 nucleotides match TRBD2. The V segment lost 6 bases and the J segment 4 bases; nucleotides outside the gene matches: 7. This CDR3 spans 15 amino acids. Germline V gene data show CDR1 as MNHNS and CDR2 as SASEGT. In DNA form, the CDR3 reads TGTGCCAGCAGGACTAGCGGGACAGAGATAGAGACCCAGTACTTC. Its translation is CASRTSGTEIETQYF.

This chain links TRBV7-6 with TRBJ1-2, with D maybe TRBD1 (5 bases). Between the trimmed V and J ends, which lost 8 bases and 4 bases, there was a span of 5 bases. The CDR3 consists of 10 residues. The V gene's germline CDR1 is SGHVS and CDR2 FNYEAQ. The CDR3 DNA reads TGTGCCAGCGGGACCTATGGCTACACCTTC. As protein: CASGTYGYTF.

The chain couples TRBV12-3 or TRBV12-4 to TRBJ1-5; 7 positions agree with TRBD1. The CDR3 runs to 15 residues. Unmatched junction bases numbered 8, after V lost 3 bases and J lost 6 bases. The CDR3 loop is CASSLKEYRGQPQHF. The CDR3 nucleotides read TGTGCCAGCAGTTTGAAGGAATACAGGGGTCAGCCCCAGCATTTT.

This clonotype was recorded a few times. J is TRBJ1-1 and V is TRBV29-1; weak D call: TRBD1 (5 bases). V gave up 3 bases and J gave up 0 bases, with 11 bases separating them. Germline V gives CDR1 SQVTM, CDR2 ANQGSEA. This CDR3 has 14 amino acids. CDR3 coding DNA: TGCAGCGTTGAGGGGGGGTCTCTGAACACTGAAGCTTTCTTT. Protein: CSVEGGSLNTEAFF.

This clonotype was counted many times. The V gene is TRBV5-4, the J gene TRBJ2-3, with D unresolved. Germline V gene sequence: CDR1 SGHNT, CDR2 YYREEE (reference sequence). CDR3 length: 13 amino acids. With 3 bases removed from V and 0 bases from J, the gap between germline ends came to 5 bases. The CDR3 DNA reads TGTGCCAGCAGCTCAGTGAGCACAGATACGCAGTATTTT. Protein sequence: CASSSVSTDTQYF.

This clonotype was picked up many times. The J gene is TRBJ2-1, the V gene TRBV6-4; 10 nucleotides agree with TRBD2. The CDR3 is made up of 14 amino acids. Germline V gene data show CDR1 as MRHNA and CDR2 as SNTAGT. V was pared by 3 bases and J by 8 bases, with 4 bases of the junction left unmatched. The CDR3 DNA reads as TGTGCCAGCAGTGAACTAGCGGGGATGGATGAGCAGTTCTTC. It codes for CASSELAGMDEQFF.

This clonotype was observed a few times. The J gene is TRBJ1-1, the V gene TRBV10-3, with D perhaps TRBD1 (5 bases). CDR1 and CDR2 (germline): ENHRY, SYGVKD. Trimming cost V 8 bases and J 4 bases, with 11 bases left between them. CDR3 length equals 12 residues. The CDR3 sequence: CAIGPGGTEAFF. The CDR3 DNA reads TGTGCCATCGGCCCGGGGGGCACTGAAGCTTTCTTT.

This clonotype was recorded many times. V is TRBV7-4 and J is TRBJ2-1, with a possible D match to TRBD2 (6 bases). Germline lookup yields CDR1 SGHVT and CDR2 SQSDAQ. V gave up 4 bases and J gave up 4 bases, with 17 bases separating them. The CDR3 runs 16 residues. CDR3 bases: TGTGCCAGCAGCTCCAACCGGGACTTGTTATACAATGAGCAGTTCTTC. Its translation is CASSSNRDLLYNEQFF.

A word on this clonotype: Since a much larger clone is just one base distant, this may be a read error. Since the CDR3 does not end with the conserved phenylalanine or tryptophan, this likely comes from a read error. The chain has TRBV5-4 and TRBJ2-7; maybe TRBD1 (6 bases). From germline, CDR1 is SGHNT and CDR2 YYREEE (reference sequence). The CDR3 has 14 residues. Trimming stripped 0 bases from V and 2 bases from J, with 9 bases between. The CDR3 nucleotides read TGTGCCAGCAGCTTGGGGGGGCAGACCTACGAGCAGTACTTA. Amino acids: CASSLGGQTYEQYL.

V and J are TRBV20-1 and TRBJ2-2; TRBD1 matches at 7 bases. The germline gives CDR1 DFQATT, CDR2 SNEGSKA (reference sequence). This CDR3 has 18 amino acids. With V trimmed by 1 base and J by 3 bases, 14 bases remained unmatched. CDR3 sequence: CSARVLDRDAGDTGELFF. The CDR3 region has the DNA TGCAGTGCTAGAGTTCTCGACAGGGATGCTGGTGACACCGGGGAGCTGTTTTTT.

Ten or more counts support this clonotype. The genes are TRBV5-5 and TRBJ2-5; no clear D. The CDR3 is 11 amino acids. Trimming pared 5 bases from V and 8 bases from J, leaving 10 bases between. Looked up from germline, CDR1 is SGHKS and CDR2 is YYEKEE (reference sequence). The CDR3 loop is CASRGGSTQYF. CDR3 DNA sequence: TGTGCCAGCAGGGGTGGTTCTACCCAGTACTTC.

Turning to this clonotype: Germline is not matched at one junction end, which may reflect a read error. This chain joins TRBV7-9 and TRBJ2-3, with D unresolved. The CDR3 totals 12 residues. In germline, CDR1 is SEHNR, CDR2 FQNEAQ (reference sequence). The CDR3 bases are TGTGCCAGCAGCCCGGCCTTGGATGAGCAGTACTTT. Translation: CASSPALDEQYF.

This clonotype was counted at least ten times. The chain is built from TRBV11-2 and TRBJ2-2; D might be TRBD1 (6 bases). Per germline, CDR1 SGHAT and CDR2 FQNNGV. V dropped 4 bases and J dropped 6 bases, with 15 bases sitting between them. The CDR3 has 15 residues. The CDR3 DNA is TGTGCCAGCAGCTCTGTGGGGGCGAGCGCCGGGGAGCTGTTTTTT. It specifies CASSSVGASAGELFF.

This clonotype was detected a few times. The V gene is TRBV23-1, the J gene TRBJ1-1; 8 bases align to TRBD1. TRBV23-1 has ORF status, its function being uncertain. The V gene end was trimmed by 0 bases and the J gene end by 3 bases; junction bases not matched to a gene: 18. The CDR3 length is 20 residues. The CDR3 DNA is TGCGCCAGCAGTCAATCGGGCAGGGGGCGGTATCGGATATCGGACACTGAAGCTTTCTTT. Translated: CASSQSGRGRYRISDTEAFF.

The sample holds many counts of this clonotype. The chain carries TRBV4-2 and TRBJ2-7; 14 bases line up with TRBD2. Trimming cost V 3 bases and J 6 bases; bases outside gene matches: 4. Germline CDR1 is LGHNA and CDR2 is YNFKEQ. The CDR3 has 15 residues. This chain's CDR3 is CASSQGLAGASEQYF. The CDR3 coding sequence is TGTGCCAGCAGCCAGGGACTAGCGGGAGCCTCCGAGCAGTACTTC.

The sample holds one count of this clonotype. The germline gene is not matched at one end of the junction; a read error may be the cause. V is TRBV11-2 and J is TRBJ1-2, with unresolved D. Germline CDR1 and CDR2: SGHAT and FQNNGV. The CDR3 extends over 14 amino acids. CDR3 protein: CASSLGTASYGYHF. The CDR3 region has the DNA TGTGCCAGCAGCTTAGGAACGGCTTCCTATGGCTACCACTTC.

This clonotype was found once. V usage is TRBV27 and J usage is TRBJ1-2; perhaps TRBD1 as D (5 bases). V was cut by 3 bases and J by 5 bases, with 13 bases left in between. Germline CDR1 is MNHEY and CDR2 is SMNVEV (reference sequence). The CDR3 spans 14 residues. CDR3 amino acids: CASSFGGTDYGYTF. CDR3 nucleotides: TGTGCCAGCAGTTTTGGAGGGACGGATTATGGCTACACCTTC.